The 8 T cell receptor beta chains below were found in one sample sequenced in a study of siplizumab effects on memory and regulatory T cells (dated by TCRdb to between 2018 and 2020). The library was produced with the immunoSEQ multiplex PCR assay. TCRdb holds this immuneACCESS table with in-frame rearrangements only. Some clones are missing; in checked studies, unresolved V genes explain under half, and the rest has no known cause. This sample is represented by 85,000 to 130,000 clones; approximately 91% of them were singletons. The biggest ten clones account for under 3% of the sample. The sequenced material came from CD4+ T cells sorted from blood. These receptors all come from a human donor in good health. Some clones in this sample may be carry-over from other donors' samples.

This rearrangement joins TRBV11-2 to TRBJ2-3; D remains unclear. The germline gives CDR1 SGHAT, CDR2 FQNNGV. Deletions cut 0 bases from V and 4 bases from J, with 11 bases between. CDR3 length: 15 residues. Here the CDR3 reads CASSLDGAAPDTQYF. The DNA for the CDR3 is TGTGCCAGCAGCTTAGATGGCGCGGCCCCAGATACGCAGTATTTT.

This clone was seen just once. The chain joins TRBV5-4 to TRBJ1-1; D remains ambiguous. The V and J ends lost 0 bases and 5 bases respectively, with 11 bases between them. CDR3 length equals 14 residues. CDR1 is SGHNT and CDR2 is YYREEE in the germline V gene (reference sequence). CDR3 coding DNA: TGTGCCAGCAGCTTGGTCGAGGTGGGGACTGAAGCTTTCTTT. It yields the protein CASSLVEVGTEAFF.

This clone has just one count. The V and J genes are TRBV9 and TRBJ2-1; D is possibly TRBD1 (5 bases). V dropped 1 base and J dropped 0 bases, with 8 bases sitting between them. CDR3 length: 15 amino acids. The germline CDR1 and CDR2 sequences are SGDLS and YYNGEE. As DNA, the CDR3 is TGTGCCAGCAGCGTACAAGACAGCTCCTACAATGAGCAGTTCTTC. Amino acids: CASSVQDSSYNEQFF.

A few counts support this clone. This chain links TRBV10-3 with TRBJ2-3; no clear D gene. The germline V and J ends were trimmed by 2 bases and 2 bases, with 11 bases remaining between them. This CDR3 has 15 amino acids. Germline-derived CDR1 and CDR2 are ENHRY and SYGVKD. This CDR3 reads CAISESPRFTDTQYF. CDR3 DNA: TGTGCCATCAGTGAGAGTCCTAGGTTCACAGATACGCAGTATTTT.

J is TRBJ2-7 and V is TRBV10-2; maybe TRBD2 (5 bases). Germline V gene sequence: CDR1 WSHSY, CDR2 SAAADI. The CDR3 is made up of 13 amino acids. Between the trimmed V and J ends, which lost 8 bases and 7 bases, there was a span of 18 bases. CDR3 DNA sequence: TGCGCCAGCGGAAGAAGCGGTTCGGGTGAGCAGTACTTC. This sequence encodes CASGRSGSGEQYF.

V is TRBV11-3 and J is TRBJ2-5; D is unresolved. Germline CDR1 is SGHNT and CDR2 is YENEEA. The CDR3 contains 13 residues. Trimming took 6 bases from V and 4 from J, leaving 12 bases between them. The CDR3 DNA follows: TGTGCCAGCAGTCTTGATTCCGGAGAGACCCAGTACTTC. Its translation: CASSLDSGETQYF.

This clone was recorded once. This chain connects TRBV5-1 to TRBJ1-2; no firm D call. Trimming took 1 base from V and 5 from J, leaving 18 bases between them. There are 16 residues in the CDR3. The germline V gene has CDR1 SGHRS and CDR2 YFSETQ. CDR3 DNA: TGCGCCAGCAGCTTGATCTCGACGGACCCGCAATATGGCTACACCTTC. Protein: CASSLISTDPQYGYTF.

This CDR3 reads CASSVSGFREQYF. The CDR3 DNA follows: TGTGCCAGTAGTGTTAGCGGGTTCCGGGAGCAGTACTTC. This rearrangement joins TRBV19 to TRBJ2-7; 7 nucleotides match TRBD2. This CDR3 is 13 amino acids long. Losses at the gene ends were 5 bases for V and 7 bases for J; bases not matched to a gene: 8. CDR1 and CDR2 from the germline V gene are LNHDA and SQIVND (reference sequence).